A selection of T cell receptor beta chains follows, all from one sample in a study of molecular identifiers for immune sequencing clone quantification. TCRdb reprocessed the PCR reads with MiXCR, giving one entry per CDR3 protein. The top ten clones hold approximately 0.8% of a sample with about 510,000 distinct CDR3 sequences, about 21% of them seen once. Source material: naive CD8+ T cells from blood, with Jurkat cell RNA spiked in. The receptors here all came from a human donor in good health. Some libraries in this study had Jurkat cell RNA spiked in. The CDR3 runs from the conserved cysteine through the conserved F or W. Each record gives: D gene, J gene, V gene, clone size, CDR3 protein, CDR3 DNA. The D gene is left open where the match is weak. The size entry is marked missing in some rows and otherwise reads once, few, many or a size class.

D: -; J: TRBJ2-1; V: TRBV4-2; size: few; CDR3: CASSFRKQGGYNEQFF; DNA: TGTGCCAGCAGCTTCCGCAAGCAGGGCGGGTACAATGAGCAGTTCTTC
D: -; J: TRBJ1-4; V: TRBV11-2; size: many; CDR3: CASSPGPVVSDEKLFF; DNA: TGTGCCAGCAGCCCGGGGCCGGTGGTATCGGATGAAAAACTGTTTTTT
D: -; J: TRBJ2-1; V: TRBV28; size: -; CDR3: CASSLKYEQFF; DNA: TGTGCCAGCAGTTTAAAATACGAGCAGTTCTTC
D: TRBD2; J: TRBJ2-3; V: TRBV28; size: many; CDR3: CASSLLAGGPSPDTQYF; DNA: TGTGCCAGCAGTTTACTAGCGGGGGGGCCTTCTCCAGATACGCAGTATTTT
D: TRBD2; J: TRBJ2-3; V: TRBV14; size: few; CDR3: CASSTRGVTDTQYF; DNA: TGTGCCAGCAGCACGCGGGGGGTTACAGATACGCAGTATTTT
D: -; J: TRBJ2-3; V: TRBV28; size: -; CDR3: CATSDPGSSTDTQYF; DNA: TGTGCCACTTCAGATCCTGGGAGCTCCACAGATACGCAGTATTTT
D: TRBD1; J: TRBJ1-5; V: TRBV4-2; size: -; CDR3: CASGQGTAHQPQHF; DNA: TGTGCCAGCGGCCAAGGGACAGCACACCAGCCCCAGCATTTT
D: TRBD2; J: TRBJ2-6; V: TRBV19; size: -; CDR3: CASRWTSGGASGANVLTF; DNA: TGTGCCAGTAGATGGACTAGCGGGGGGGCCTCCGGGGCCAACGTCCTGACTTTC
D: TRBD2; J: TRBJ2-5; V: TRBV11-2; size: few; CDR3: CASSLFTGGYQETQYF; DNA: TGTGCCAGCAGCTTGTTTACGGGAGGGTACCAAGAGACCCAGTACTTC
D: TRBD1; J: TRBJ1-3; V: TRBV19; size: -; CDR3: CASWDRPGNTIYF; DNA: TGTGCCAGCTGGGACAGGCCTGGAAACACCATATATTTT